These T cell receptor beta chains were read from a single sample in a study of response to subunit inactivated influenza vaccine. TCRdb re-called the RT-PCR reads through MiXCR, storing one row per CDR3 protein. The table includes about 520,000 distinct CDR3 sequences, less than 30% detected once. Specimen: CD4+ T cells sorted from PBMCs, collected less than 6 days after vaccination. These receptors were taken from a man between 45 and 60 years old who received an inactivated influenza vaccine. Each CDR3 is given with its conserved first and last residue. D genes are given only for firm matches. Clone size appears in some rows only: once, few, many, or a class for an expanded clone.

abundance: many
d_gene: -
j_gene: TRBJ1-2
v_gene: TRBV12-3/TRBV12-4
CDR3nt: TGTGCCAGCAGGGGGGGCAGCAACTATGGCTACACCTTC
CDR3aa: CASRGGSNYGYTF

abundance: few
d_gene: TRBD2
j_gene: TRBJ2-1
v_gene: TRBV5-6
CDR3nt: TGTGCCAGCAGCTTGAGGAGACTAGCGTTCAATGAGCAGTTCTTC
CDR3aa: CASSLRRLAFNEQFF

abundance: -
d_gene: -
j_gene: TRBJ2-7
v_gene: TRBV5-1
CDR3nt: TGCGCCAGCAGCAAAACCACAGGGTCCTACGAGCAGTACTTC
CDR3aa: CASSKTTGSYEQYF

abundance: -
d_gene: -
j_gene: TRBJ1-1
v_gene: TRBV2
CDR3nt: TGTGCCAGCAAAAGAGACAGCACTGAAAACACTGAAGCTTTCTTT
CDR3aa: CASKRDSTENTEAFF

abundance: few
d_gene: -
j_gene: TRBJ1-1
v_gene: TRBV12-3/TRBV12-4
CDR3nt: TGTGCCAGCAGTTCCATCGGACCTTTCGAAGCTTTCTTT
CDR3aa: CASSSIGPFEAFF

abundance: many
d_gene: TRBD1
j_gene: TRBJ2-1
v_gene: TRBV11-2
CDR3nt: TGTGCCAGCAGCTCGGACAGGGGCTCCTACAATGAGCAGTTCTTC
CDR3aa: CASSSDRGSYNEQFF

abundance: few
d_gene: -
j_gene: TRBJ2-6
v_gene: TRBV29-1
CDR3nt: TGCAGCGTTGCTTCAGGAGGTAGCTCTGGGGCCAACGTCCTGACTTTC
CDR3aa: CSVASGGSSGANVLTF

abundance: -
d_gene: TRBD2
j_gene: TRBJ2-1
v_gene: TRBV12-3/TRBV12-4
CDR3nt: TGTGCCAGCAGTCGCCGACCCTCAGGGACTAGCCTTAACAATGAGCAGTTCTTC
CDR3aa: CASSRRPSGTSLNNEQFF

abundance: many
d_gene: -
j_gene: TRBJ1-2
v_gene: TRBV28
CDR3nt: TGTGCCAGCAGTTTACCCCGGACCACCGGGGGTGGCTACACCTTC
CDR3aa: CASSLPRTTGGGYTF

abundance: few
d_gene: TRBD2
j_gene: TRBJ2-1
v_gene: TRBV7-6
CDR3nt: TGTGCCAGCAGCTTACTAGCGGGAATCTACAATGAGCAGTTCTTC
CDR3aa: CASSLLAGIYNEQFF

abundance: once
d_gene: -
j_gene: TRBJ2-2
v_gene: TRBV11-3
CDR3nt: TGTGCCAGCAGCCCCCGTTCCAGCCAAGCCGGGGAGCTGTTTTTT
CDR3aa: CASSPRSSQAGELFF

abundance: few
d_gene: TRBD2
j_gene: TRBJ2-1
v_gene: TRBV15
CDR3nt: TGTGCCACCAGCGTGAAATTAGCGGGGAATGAGCAGTTCTTC
CDR3aa: CATSVKLAGNEQFF

abundance: -
d_gene: TRBD2
j_gene: TRBJ2-1
v_gene: TRBV7-3
CDR3nt: TGTGCCAGCAGCTTATCGAGCGGGAGGGCCAATGAGCAGTTCTTC
CDR3aa: CASSLSSGRANEQFF

abundance: -
d_gene: -
j_gene: TRBJ1-2
v_gene: TRBV12-3/TRBV12-4
CDR3nt: TGTGCCAGCACCCCCGGGGGAGGCCACGGAGCTAACTATGGCTACACCTTC
CDR3aa: CASTPGGGHGANYGYTF

abundance: -
d_gene: TRBD2
j_gene: TRBJ2-5
v_gene: TRBV5-1
CDR3nt: TGCGCCAGCAGCTCGGAAACTAGCGTGGGGACCCAGTACTTC
CDR3aa: CASSSETSVGTQYF

abundance: -
d_gene: -
j_gene: TRBJ1-1
v_gene: TRBV28
CDR3nt: TGTGCCAGTCGAGAGGGGTTGAGTACTGAAGCTTTCTTT
CDR3aa: CASREGLSTEAFF

abundance: -
d_gene: TRBD1
j_gene: TRBJ1-6
v_gene: TRBV20-1
CDR3nt: TGCAGTGCTAGGGACAGGGGAGGTTCACCCCTCCACTTT
CDR3aa: CSARDRGGSPLHF

abundance: -
d_gene: -
j_gene: TRBJ2-7
v_gene: TRBV7-9
CDR3nt: TGTGCCAGCAGCTTAGATATAAGCTCCTACGAGCAGTACTTC
CDR3aa: CASSLDISSYEQYF

abundance: -
d_gene: -
j_gene: TRBJ1-5
v_gene: TRBV12-3/TRBV12-4
CDR3nt: TGTGCCAGCAAAGACAAAGACAGCAATCAGCCCCAGCATTTT
CDR3aa: CASKDKDSNQPQHF

abundance: once
d_gene: -
j_gene: TRBJ2-1
v_gene: TRBV29-1
CDR3nt: TGCAGCGCAAGCCCCCGTTTAAGTGACAATGAGCGGTTCTTC
CDR3aa: CSASPRLSDNERFF

abundance: -
d_gene: TRBD2
j_gene: TRBJ2-3
v_gene: TRBV24-1
CDR3nt: TGTGCCACCAGTGATTTTGGGTTGAAGCGGGAATTTGATACGCAGTATTTT
CDR3aa: CATSDFGLKREFDTQYF

abundance: -
d_gene: -
j_gene: TRBJ1-3
v_gene: TRBV7-8
CDR3nt: TGTGCCAGCAGAGCCTCGAGGGAATCTGGAAACACCATATATTTT
CDR3aa: CASRASRESGNTIYF

abundance: few
d_gene: -
j_gene: TRBJ2-7
v_gene: TRBV6-2/TRBV6-3
CDR3nt: TGTGCCAGCAGTCCCCACTCGGGGGGCTCTCCGGAGCAGTACTTC
CDR3aa: CASSPHSGGSPEQYF

abundance: -
d_gene: -
j_gene: TRBJ2-7
v_gene: TRBV7-9
CDR3nt: TGTGCCAGCAGTCGCGCGGGAAGGGGCTACGAGCAGTACTTC
CDR3aa: CASSRAGRGYEQYF

abundance: -
d_gene: TRBD2
j_gene: TRBJ2-6
v_gene: TRBV7-2
CDR3nt: TGTGCCAGCAGCTTATTAGCGGGAGTAGCTGGGGCCAACGTCCTGACTTTC
CDR3aa: CASSLLAGVAGANVLTF

abundance: -
d_gene: -
j_gene: TRBJ2-7
v_gene: TRBV21-1
CDR3nt: TGTGCCAGCAGCAAAGAGGGGACAGGGAAGACAAAGAGCTCCTACGAGCAGTACTTC
CDR3aa: CASSKEGTGKTKSSYEQYF

abundance: few
d_gene: TRBD2
j_gene: TRBJ2-3
v_gene: TRBV12-3/TRBV12-4
CDR3nt: TGTGCCAGCAGTTTCAAGCGGGAGGGAATAGATACGCAGTATTTT
CDR3aa: CASSFKREGIDTQYF

abundance: many
d_gene: -
j_gene: TRBJ2-6
v_gene: TRBV12-3/TRBV12-4
CDR3nt: TGTGCCAGCAGTACCACAGGGGCCAACGTCCTGACTTTC
CDR3aa: CASSTTGANVLTF

abundance: few
d_gene: -
j_gene: TRBJ1-1
v_gene: TRBV27
CDR3nt: TGTGCCAGCAGTTCACTACAGGGCGGGGGCACTGAAGCTTTCTTT
CDR3aa: CASSSLQGGGTEAFF